This T cell receptor beta chain stems from a study of blood T cells in healthy people across ages (dated by TCRdb to about 2015). About the investigation overall: In model experiments, template switching captured roughly one uniquely barcoded TCR beta cDNA molecule for every two T cells. The study measured age-related changes in TCR beta repertoire diversity using deep sequencing normalized with unique cDNA molecular identifiers. The donors were split into four age groups: young (average roughly 15 years), middle-aged (39), aged (approximately 59) and long-lived (over 75). Donors of different ages were randomly distributed across sequencing lanes to avoid experimental bias. The study analyzed two additional independent replicas of 1 million unique cDNA reads from the same blood draw for two donors, one aged 18 to 29 and one aged 80 or older. The investigation overall reported the following: The percentage of naive T cells measured by flow cytometry correlated strongly with observed TCR beta diversity. Observed TCR beta diversity per million T cells fell roughly linearly with age, and a significant reduction was already apparent by age around 44. Conclusive comparison of naive and antigen-experienced compartments was prevented by the profiling of bulk unsorted PBMCs. The long-lived group showed more naive CD4+ T cells, fewer expanded clones and increased TCR diversity than the aged group, suggesting age selection. Estimates of total diversity based on one million sequenced T cells were regarded as lower bounds and as underestimates. The CMV infection status of donors was not known, potentially confounding age-related changes in expanded clonotypes.

Donors were 40 or so systemically healthy Caucasian individuals from Russia aged roughly 6 to 90 years. Each donor gave ten milliliters of peripheral blood, drawn into EDTA-treated Vacutainer tubes. Ficoll-Paque density-gradient centrifugation was used to isolate PBMCs, with at least 6 million obtained per sample. Trizol reagent was used to extract total RNA from PBMCs, with at least 5.5 micrograms per sample. The percentages of naive CD45RAhigh/CD27high T cells were determined by flow cytometry on a PBMC aliquot from every donor. Libraries were constructed by 5' RACE. Sequencing used an Illumina HiSeq 2500. A second PCR of about 7 to 12 cycles was performed with a sample-barcoded 5' primer and a J-beta primer mix. A template-switch 5' adaptor carrying 12 random nucleotides introduced a unique molecular identifier onto each TCR beta cDNA molecule. Each sample yielded at least 2.5 million CDR3-containing paired-end reads. First-strand cDNA synthesis was performed from all RNA using the Mint cDNA synthesis kit, with priming by a TRBC-specific oligonucleotide. Following uracil-DNA glycosylase treatment, all cDNA underwent a first 18-cycle PCR with the universal primers M1SS and BC2_uni_R. In the original analysis: For normalization, 1 million high-quality reads were randomly selected from each sample, with every read carrying a distinct molecular identifier. Reads sharing molecular identifiers were discarded rather than binned into consensus sequences. MiTCR, run with a Q25 quality threshold and the strictest error-elimination algorithm, handled CDR3 identification, clonotype clustering and error correction. A nonparametric unseen species model with Euler transformation was used to estimate a lower bound on total TCR beta diversity. TCRdb trimmed public reads at Q25 via fastp, called clones via MiXCR and kept in-frame beta chains. Every CDR3 protein is listed once, alongside the most common genes and DNA of its rows. TCRdb, not the authors, supplied the V and J calls. A total of approximately 1,100,000 distinct CDR3 sequences appear in this sample, 45% of them only once. The top ten clones comprise under 20% of the sample.

This clonotype has just a few counts. Its antigen specificity is not known. The germline gene is not matched at one end of the junction; a read error may be the cause. The receptor was derived from an older woman in good health. Specimen: blood.

The CDR3 protein: CASSSGLSTDMQYF. Here is the DNA: TGCGCCAGCAGTTCAGGGCTAAGCACAGATATGCAGTATTTT. This sequence uses TRBV5-1 and TRBJ2-3; TRBD1 is perhaps the D gene, given 5 matching bases. The germline V gene yields SGHRS for CDR1 and YFSETQ for CDR2. The CDR3 covers 14 residues, taking in both the cysteine and the phenylalanine. The only DNA kept is the CDR3, 42 bases in frame from the first base.